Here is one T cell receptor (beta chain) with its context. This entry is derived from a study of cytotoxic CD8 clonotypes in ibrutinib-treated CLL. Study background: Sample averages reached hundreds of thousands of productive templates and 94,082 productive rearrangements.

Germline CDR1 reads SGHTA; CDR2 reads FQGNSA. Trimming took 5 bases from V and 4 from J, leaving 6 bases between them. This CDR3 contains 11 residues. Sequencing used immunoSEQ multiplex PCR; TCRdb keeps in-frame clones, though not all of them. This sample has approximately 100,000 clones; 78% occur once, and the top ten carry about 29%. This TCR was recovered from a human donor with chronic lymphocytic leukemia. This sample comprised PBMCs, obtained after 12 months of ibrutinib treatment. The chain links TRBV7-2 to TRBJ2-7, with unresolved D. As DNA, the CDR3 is TGTGCCAGCAGCCCGAATTACGAGCAGTACTTC. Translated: CASSPNYEQYF.